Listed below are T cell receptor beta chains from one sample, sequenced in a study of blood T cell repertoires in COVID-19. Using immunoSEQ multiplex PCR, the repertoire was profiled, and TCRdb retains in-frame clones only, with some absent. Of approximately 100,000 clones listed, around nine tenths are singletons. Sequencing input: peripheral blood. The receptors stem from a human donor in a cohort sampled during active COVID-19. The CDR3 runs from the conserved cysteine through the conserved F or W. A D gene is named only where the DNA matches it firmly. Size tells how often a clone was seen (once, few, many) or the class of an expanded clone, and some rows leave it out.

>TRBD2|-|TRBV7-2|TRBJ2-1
TGTGCCAGCAGCTTAGGACTAGCGAATGAGCAGTTCTTC
CASSLGLANEQFF
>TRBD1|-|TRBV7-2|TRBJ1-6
TGTGCCAGCAGCGGTCCCGGGACAGGGTTGTTACCCCTCCACTTT
CASSGPGTGLLPLHF
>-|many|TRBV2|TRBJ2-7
TGTGCCAGCAGTGAGCAGCTAGCCGCAATATACAACGAGCAGTACTTC
CASSEQLAAIYNEQYF
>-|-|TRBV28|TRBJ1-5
TGTGCCAGCAGTTTATCTCGGGCAGGGAGGCAGCCCCAGCATTTT
CASSLSRAGRQPQHF
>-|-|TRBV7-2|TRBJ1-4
TGTGCCAGCAGCTTGTCGGCTGGGACAAATGAAAAACTGTTTTTT
CASSLSAGTNEKLFF
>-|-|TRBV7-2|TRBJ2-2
TGTGCCAGCAGCTTAGAAACAACAGCAAACACCGGGGAGCTGTTTTTT
CASSLETTANTGELFF
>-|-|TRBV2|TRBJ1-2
TGTGCCAGCAGTGGTAGCCAGTTCTATGGCTACACCTTC
CASSGSQFYGYTF
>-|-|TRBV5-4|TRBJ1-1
TGTGCCAGCAGTCGGACAGCCGGAAACACTGAAGCTTTCTTT
CASSRTAGNTEAFF
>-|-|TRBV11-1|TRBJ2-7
TGTGCCAGCTCCCGGGGCGGGGACGAGCAGTACTTC
CASSRGGDEQYF
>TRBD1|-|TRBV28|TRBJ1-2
TGTGCCAGCAGTCTGCTTCAGGGGGTTCCAAGTGGCTACACCTTC
CASSLLQGVPSGYTF
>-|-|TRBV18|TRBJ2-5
TGTGCCAGCTCACCGGGACTGTACCAAGAGACCCAGTACTTC
CASSPGLYQETQYF
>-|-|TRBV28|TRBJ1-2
TGTGCCAGCACAATAATAGGGGGTGGGGGCTACACCTTC
CASTIIGGGGYTF
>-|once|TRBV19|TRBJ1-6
TGTGCCAGTAGTATCGGGGGGGAGCTCCGTTCACCCCTCCACTTT
CASSIGGELRSPLHF
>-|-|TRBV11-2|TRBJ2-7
TGTGCCAGCAGCACATCGACAGGAACCTACGAGCAGTACTTC
CASSTSTGTYEQYF
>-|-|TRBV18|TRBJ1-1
TGTGCCAGCTCACCAAGCGGGGGGGCCACTGAAGCTTTCTTT
CASSPSGGATEAFF